A selection of T cell receptor beta chains follows, all from one sample in a study of cytomegalovirus exposure and HLA in healthy donors. TCRdb keeps only in-frame clones here, not all; method: immunoSEQ multiplex PCR. The profile covers about 200,000 clones, with around three quarters appearing a single time and roughly 16% taken by the ten largest. Sequenced: PBMCs. Every receptor here comes from a man aged 35-49 years in good health and CMV-seronegative. Each CDR3 is given with its conserved first and last residue. D genes are given only for firm matches. Clone size, where shown, is once, few, many, or a class for clones that have expanded.

>TRBJ2-7|.|TRBV5-1|.
TGCGCCAGCAGCTTGGGCAGGCCCTACGAGCAGTACTTC
CASSLGRPYEQYF
>TRBJ2-7|TRBD2|TRBV7-8|.
TGTGCCAGCAGCTTAGGGACTAGCGGGGGGTACGAGCAGTACTTC
CASSLGTSGGYEQYF
>TRBJ1-2|.|TRBV19|.
TGTGCCAGTAGTAGAGTGGTTCCTAACTATGGCTACACCTTC
CASSRVVPNYGYTF
>TRBJ2-7|TRBD2|TRBV4-3|.
TGCGCCAGCAGCCAGGAGCTTTCTAGCGGGGGTTTCTACAAGCAGTACTTC
CASSQELSSGGFYKQYF
>TRBJ2-1|TRBD2|TRBV13|.
TGTGCCAGCAGCTTAATTGGGACTAGCCATCATGAGCAGTTCTTC
CASSLIGTSHHEQFF
>TRBJ1-2|.|TRBV6-1|.
TGTGCCAGCAGTGAAATAACAGGCGACTATGGCTACACCTTC
CASSEITGDYGYTF
>TRBJ2-1|.|TRBV11-3|.
TGTGCCAGCAGCTTGGGGCCGTCACACAGCTCCTACAATGAGCAGTTCTTC
CASSLGPSHSSYNEQFF
>TRBJ2-3|TRBD2|TRBV5-1|.
TGCGCCAGCAGCTTGCCTAGCGGGAGTTATACGCAGTATTTT
CASSLPSGSYTQYF
>TRBJ2-3|.|TRBV5-1|.
TGCGCCAGCAGCTTTAGCGGCGGCACAGATACGCAGTATTTT
CASSFSGGTDTQYF
>TRBJ2-7|TRBD1|TRBV9|.
TGTGCCAGCAGCGGGGGGACAGGGTATGACGAGCAGTACTTC
CASSGGTGYDEQYF
>TRBJ1-5|.|TRBV15|.
TGTGCCACCAGCAGAGATGGGGGGAGTCAGCCCCAGCATTTT
CATSRDGGSQPQHF
>TRBJ2-3|.|TRBV7-7|.
TGTGCCAGCAGCTTAGGGCTGGAGGGGACAGATACGCAGTATTTT
CASSLGLEGTDTQYF
>TRBJ2-7|.|TRBV15|.
TGTGCCACCAGCAGAGAGGGGGGAAGCTCCTACGAGCAGTACTTC
CATSREGGSSYEQYF
>TRBJ1-5|.|TRBV2|.
TGTGCCAGCAGTGAAGCGCTTACGGGTTTCAGCAATCAGCCCCAGCATTTT
CASSEALTGFSNQPQHF
>TRBJ2-1|TRBD1|TRBV7-8|.
TGTGCCAGCAGTTACGCAGGGGGAGATGAGCAGTTCTTC
CASSYAGGDEQFF
>TRBJ1-6|.|TRBV7-9|.
TGTGCCAGCAGCTTATTGGCAGGGACTAATAATTCACCCCTCCACTTT
CASSLLAGTNNSPLHF
>TRBJ1-5|TRBD1|TRBV19|.
TGTGCCAGTAAGGGACAGAATATTAATAGCAATCAGCCCCAGCATTTT
CASKGQNINSNQPQHF
>TRBJ2-3|TRBD1|TRBV7-9|.
TGTGCCAGCAGCCCCCGACAGGGGAGGTTAAGCACAGATACGCAGTATTTT
CASSPRQGRLSTDTQYF
>TRBJ1-5|TRBD1|TRBV28|.
TGTGCCAGCAGTCCAGGAACCGGGACAGGGCTGTATCAGCCCCAGCATTTT
CASSPGTGTGLYQPQHF
>TRBJ2-1|.|TRBV4-3|.
TGCGCCAGCAGCCAAGACTGGTCTAGCTCCTACAATGAGCAGTTCTTC
CASSQDWSSSYNEQFF
>TRBJ2-1|.|TRBV27|.
TGTGCCAGCAGTTTAAATGGGGCTAGGCAGTTCTTC
CASSLNGARQFF
>TRBJ1-5|.|TRBV6-6|once
TGTGCCAGCAGTTACCAGGGCAATCAGCCCCAGCATTTT
CASSYQGNQPQHF
>TRBJ1-6|.|TRBV5-1|.
TGCGCCAGCAGCAGGCCCGGGTCACCCCTCCACTTT
CASSRPGSPLHF
>TRBJ2-1|TRBD2|TRBV28|.
TGTGCCAGCAGTCTAGCGGGAGGTCGGTACAATGAGCAGTTCTTC
CASSLAGGRYNEQFF
>TRBJ2-7|TRBD2|TRBV10-2|.
TGCGCCAGCAGGGGACTAGTAAGCTACGAGCAGTACTTC
CASRGLVSYEQYF
>TRBJ2-3|TRBD2|TRBV2|.
TGTGCCAGCAGTAGGGCGGGGGGGCCTTTAGATACGCAGTATTTT
CASSRAGGPLDTQYF
>TRBJ2-5|TRBD2|TRBV7-2|.
TGTGCCAGCAGCTTATTAGCGGGGCGGGGGGGCAAGGAGACCCAGTACTTC
CASSLLAGRGGKETQYF
>TRBJ2-3|.|TRBV4-1|.
TGCGCCAGCAGCCAAAGCGGGAGCACAGATACGCAGTATTTT
CASSQSGSTDTQYF
>TRBJ1-2|.|TRBV5-4|few
TGTGCCAGCAGCTTGCAGAATATTGGTGGCTACACCTTC
CASSLQNIGGYTF
>TRBJ2-1|TRBD2|TRBV10-3|.
TGTGCCATCAGAGCGGGGCTCGATAATGAGCAGTTCTTC
CAIRAGLDNEQFF
>TRBJ2-5|.|TRBV28|.
TGTGCCAGCAGCCCCCGAGGCAGGGGCGTTCAAGAGACCCAGTACTTC
CASSPRGRGVQETQYF
>TRBJ2-7|.|TRBV6-5|.
TGTGCCAGCAGTGAAGGAAGGAGTCAGTACTTC
CASSEGRSQYF
>TRBJ1-1|.|TRBV6-5|.
TGTGCCAGCAGTTATCAGGGAGGGCCTGAAGCTTTCTTT
CASSYQGGPEAFF
>TRBJ1-5|TRBD1|TRBV18|.
TGTGCCAGCTCACCGGACAGGGTAAATCAGCCCCAGCATTTT
CASSPDRVNQPQHF
>TRBJ2-4|.|TRBV11-2|.
TGTGCCAGCAGCTTAGCTAGGGGTAGAAACATTCAGTACTTC
CASSLARGRNIQYF
>TRBJ2-7|TRBD2|TRBV27|.
TGTGCCAGCAGTTTACACGGGGCTAGCGGGAGAAATACCCCCTACGAGCAGTACTTC
CASSLHGASGRNTPYEQYF
>TRBJ2-7|TRBD1|TRBV7-2|.
TGTGCCAGCAGTCCGGGACAGGGGCTTTACGAGCAGTACTTC
CASSPGQGLYEQYF
>TRBJ2-7|.|TRBV18|.
TGTGCCAGCTCACCAGATAGACTCGTCTACGAGCAGTACTTC
CASSPDRLVYEQYF
>TRBJ1-1|.|TRBV30|many
TGTGCCTGGGGTACCACGGGCACTGAAGCTTTCTTT
CAWGTTGTEAFF
>TRBJ2-7|TRBD1|TRBV27|.
TGTGCCAGCAGTCCCCTAACGGACAGGCGCCCCTACGAGCAGTACTTC
CASSPLTDRRPYEQYF
>TRBJ2-7|TRBD1|TRBV5-4|.
TGTGCCAGCAGCTGGACAGGGGCAGGCTACGAGCAGTACTTC
CASSWTGAGYEQYF
>TRBJ1-4|TRBD1|TRBV5-6|.
TGTGCCAGCAGCGGAACAGGGGGCGATGAAAAACTGTTTTTT
CASSGTGGDEKLFF
>TRBJ1-2|.|TRBV4-2|.
TGTGCCAGCAGCTCCCGGACAGCCGTAAACTATGGCTACACCTTC
CASSSRTAVNYGYTF
>TRBJ1-3|TRBD1|TRBV13|.
TGTGCCAGCAGCCCGGGACAGGCAGCCTCTGGAAACACCATATATTTT
CASSPGQAASGNTIYF
>TRBJ2-3|TRBD2|TRBV7-3|few
TGTGCCAGCAGCTTGGGGACTAGCAGCGATACGCAGTATTTT
CASSLGTSSDTQYF
>TRBJ2-1|TRBD2|TRBV5-1|once
TGCGCCAGCAGCTGGGCAGCGGGGGCAAACAATGAGCAGTTCTTC
CASSWAAGANNEQFF
>TRBJ2-1|TRBD2|TRBV6-5|.
TGTGCCAGCAGTTACTCGGGAGGGGCTTACAATGAGCAGTTCTTC
CASSYSGGAYNEQFF
>TRBJ2-5|.|TRBV7-6|.
TGTGCCAGCAGCGCCCTGAGGGCGTCCTCACAAGAGACCCAGTACTTC
CASSALRASSQETQYF
>TRBJ2-7|.|TRBV4-2|.
TGTGCCAGCAGCCAAGAGGACAGCTACGAGCAGTACTTC
CASSQEDSYEQYF
>TRBJ2-5|TRBD2|TRBV5-1|.
TGCGCCAGCAGCGCGGTCCGCGGGGGGCGAGAGACCCAGTACTTC
CASSAVRGGRETQYF
>TRBJ1-1|TRBD1|TRBV27|.
TGTGCCAGCAGTTTATTCTCAGGGGGCATGAACACTGAAGCTTTCTTT
CASSLFSGGMNTEAFF